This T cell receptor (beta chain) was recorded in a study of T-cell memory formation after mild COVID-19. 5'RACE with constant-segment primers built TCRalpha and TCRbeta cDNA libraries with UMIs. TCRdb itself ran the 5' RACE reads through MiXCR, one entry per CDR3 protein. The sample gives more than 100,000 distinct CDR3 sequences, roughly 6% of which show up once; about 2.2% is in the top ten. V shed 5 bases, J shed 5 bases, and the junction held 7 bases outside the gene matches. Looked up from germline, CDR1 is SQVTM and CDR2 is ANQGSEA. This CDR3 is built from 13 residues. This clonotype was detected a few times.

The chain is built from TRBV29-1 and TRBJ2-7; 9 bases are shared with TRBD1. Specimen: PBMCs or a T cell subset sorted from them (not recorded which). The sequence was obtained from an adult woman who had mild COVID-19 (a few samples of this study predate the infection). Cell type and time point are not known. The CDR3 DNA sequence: TGCAGCGTTCGTCGGGGACAGGGTGACGAGCAGTACTTC. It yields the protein CSVRRGQGDEQYF.